This TCR beta chain was recovered during a study of T-cell reconstitution after alpha-beta-depleted transplantation in children. Study-level findings and limits: Certain patients had high TCRbeta diversity at day 60, and it came from recipient T cells and thymic progenitors that survived. Expanded clones from the graft, numbering several hundred, reportedly supplied alpha-beta T cells about two months after transplant. Counts and diversity of T cells one year after transplant came mostly from newly produced T cells.

In the case of this clonotype: No antigen is known for it.

J lost 1 base, V lost 2 bases, and 9 bases had no gene match. Germline V CDR1 and CDR2: SGHKS, YYEKEE (reference sequence). CDR3 size: 17 residues. Unique molecular identifiers were used to barcode this TCRbeta library. TCRdb recomputed calls from the PCR reads with MiXCR, one row per CDR3 protein. The sample comprises about 980,000 distinct CDR3 sequences, roughly 29% of which are singletons, and roughly 27% rests with the top ten. The sequenced sample was PBMCs, mostly from graft donor cells, obtained 360 days after TCRalphabeta/CD19-depleted stem cell transplant. This TCR was recovered from a boy under three years old who had a stem cell transplant for SCID, so the T cells may come from the graft donor. The chain has TRBV5-5 and TRBJ2-3; 8 bases agree with TRBD1. The CDR3 DNA reads as TGTGCCAGCAGCTTCCGGCAACCGGGACAGGGCACAGATACGCAGTATTTT. Its translation is CASSFRQPGQGTDTQYF.